This T cell receptor (beta chain) was profiled in a study of glioma-infiltrating T cells. The iRepertoire nested amplicon-rescue multiplex PCR amplified TCR alpha and beta CDR3s from RNA. TCRdb used MiXCR to reprocess the multiplex PCR reads, holding one entry per CDR3 protein. The sample includes about 130,000 distinct CDR3 sequences, approximately 23% of them seen just once. A remark on this clonotype: A much larger clone lies one base from this, so it may be a read error.

Looked up from germline, CDR1 is LNHDA and CDR2 is SQIVND (reference sequence). This CDR3 comprises 16 residues. Sequencing was performed on glioma tissue, nonneoplastic brain tissue, or PBMCs (not recorded which). The TCR was taken from a human donor with low-grade glioma or glioblastoma, undergoing nonglioma brain surgery, or in good health (not recorded which). The V call is TRBV19, the J call TRBJ2-1, with 14 positions matching TRBD2. The CDR3 sequence: CASSIGGTSGRPEHFF. In nucleotides, the CDR3 is TGTGCCAGTAGTATAGGAGGGACTAGCGGGAGACCCGAGCACTTCTTC. Full variable domain (outside the CDR3, taken from reference TRBV19 and TRBJ2-1): DGGITQSPKYLFRKEGQNVTLSCEQNLNHDAMYWYRQDPGQGLRLIYYSQIVNDFQKGDIAEGYSVSREKKESFPLTVTSAQKNPTAFYLCASSIGGTSGRPEHFFGPGTRLTVL.